Shown below are 30 T cell receptor beta chains from a single sample sequenced in a study of T-cell reconstitution after alpha-beta-depleted transplantation in children. Unique molecular identifiers were used in preparing the TCRbeta library. TCRdb redid the calling of the PCR reads with MiXCR, one entry per CDR3 protein. The sample consists of hundreds of thousands of distinct CDR3 sequences, approximately 8.9% of them appearing once. Sample: PBMCs, mostly from graft donor cells, taken 180 days after TCRalphabeta/CD19-depleted stem cell transplant. Receptors originate from a male patient under 18 who had a stem cell transplant for acute lymphoblastic leukemia, so the T cells may come from the graft donor.

This clonotype has a count of ten or more. This sequence joins TRBV4-3 and TRBJ2-7, with 9 bases aligning to TRBD2. CDR3 length: 16 residues. V shed 0 bases, J shed 7 bases, and the junction held 10 bases outside the gene matches. The germline V gene encodes CDR1 LGHNA and CDR2 YSLEER. This chain's CDR3 is CASSQDSRLAGKEQYF. DNA of the CDR3: TGCGCCAGCAGCCAAGATTCGAGGCTAGCGGGGAAAGAGCAGTACTTC.

In its sample, this clonotype was seen many times. The chain links TRBV4-2 to TRBJ2-1; a possible D gene is TRBD1 (6 bases). The germline gives CDR1 LGHNA, CDR2 YNFKEQ. The V end was cut by 0 bases, the J end by 1 base, with 10 bases between. The CDR3 is 16 amino acids. CDR3 loop: CASSQDGQSSYNEQFF. CDR3 DNA: TGTGCCAGCAGCCAAGATGGACAGTCGTCCTACAATGAGCAGTTCTTC.

This clonotype appeared a few times. The chain is built from TRBV7-9 and TRBJ2-7; TRBD1 agrees at 7 bases. With 5 bases clipped from V and 0 bases from J, the junction kept 7 bases outside the gene matches. The CDR3 length is 15 residues. Germline loops: CDR1 SEHNR, CDR2 FQNEAQ (reference sequence). The CDR3 reads CASSRTGTVSYEQYF. In DNA form, the CDR3 reads TGTGCCAGCAGCCGTACCGGGACAGTCTCCTACGAGCAGTACTTC.

Worth noting for this clonotype: A read error may explain this, as a much larger clone is one base away. The rearrangement uses TRBV7-9 and TRBJ2-4; D not certain. Between the trimmed V and J ends, which lost 2 bases and 3 bases, there was a span of 14 bases. Germline assignment: CDR1 SEHNR and CDR2 FQNEAQ (reference sequence). The CDR3 covers 16 residues. The DNA of the CDR3 is TGTGCCAGCAGCTTACGAGGAGAGTGGGTCAAAAACATTCAGTACTTC. Its translation: CASSLRGEWVKNIQYF.

This clonotype was observed many times. The chain recombines TRBV20-1 with TRBJ2-5; 11 nucleotides line up with TRBD2. The CDR3 runs to 15 residues. Germline V gene lookup returns CDR1 DFQATT and CDR2 SNEGSKA (reference sequence). Unmatched junction bases numbered 5, after V lost 0 bases and J lost 5 bases. For the CDR3, the DNA is TGCAGTGCTAGAGACGGACTAGCGGGCATGGAGACCCAGTACTTC. It encodes CSARDGLAGMETQYF.

Ten or more counts support this clonotype. The chain couples TRBV11-2 to TRBJ2-7, with 9 bases aligning to TRBD1. V lost 6 bases, J lost 2 bases, and 8 bases stayed unmatched. The germline V gene has CDR1 SGHAT and CDR2 FQNNGV. This CDR3 is 15 amino acids long. In DNA, the CDR3 is TGTGCCAGCAGGGACAGGGGATGGATGCCCTACGAGCAGTACTTC. Its translation is CASRDRGWMPYEQYF.

This clonotype was detected ten times or more. CDR3 coding DNA: TGCAGTGCTAGAGTTGGAGGGGCGGTCAATCAGCCCCAGCATTTT. Its protein product is CSARVGGAVNQPQHF. This chain connects TRBV20-1 to TRBJ1-5; perhaps TRBD1 as D (5 bases). Trimming left V 1 base short and J 3 bases short, with 13 bases between. The CDR3 is 15 amino acids. From germline, CDR1 is DFQATT and CDR2 SNEGSKA (reference sequence).

This clonotype was counted ten times or more. This sequence joins TRBV7-2 and TRBJ1-2; no reliable D call. V lost 1 base, J lost 8 bases, and 14 bases lay in between. The CDR3 runs to 14 residues. Germline V lookup: CDR1 SGHTA, CDR2 FQGNSA. In nucleotides, the CDR3 is TGTGCCAGCAGCTTAGGCGGAACCCCCAGAGGCTACACCTTC. This sequence encodes CASSLGGTPRGYTF.

The sample holds many counts of this clonotype. The CDR3 spells CASSVADGGASKNIQYF. DNA for the CDR3: TGTGCCAGCAGCGTAGCGGACGGGGGGGCATCCAAAAACATTCAGTACTTC. J is TRBJ2-4 and V is TRBV9, with 8 bases matching TRBD2. Germline values: CDR1 SGDLS, CDR2 YYNGEE. Unmatched junction bases numbered 7, after V lost 0 bases and J lost 2 bases. The CDR3 contains 17 residues.

This clonotype showed up many times. The chain has TRBV29-1 and TRBJ2-5, with 10 bases aligning to TRBD1. There are 15 residues in the CDR3. V dropped 4 bases and J dropped 2; count of bases not matched to a gene: 7. Germline V CDR1 and CDR2: SQVTM, ANQGSEA. The CDR3 DNA reads TGCAGCGTTGGGACAGGGGGAAGGGCTCAAGAGACCCAGTACTTC. It is translated as CSVGTGGRAQETQYF.

Many counts were recorded for this clonotype. V usage is TRBV7-8 and J usage is TRBJ1-5, with unresolved D. This CDR3 contains 13 residues. V was trimmed by 8 bases and J by 0 bases, leaving 8 bases between them. The germline V gene encodes CDR1 SGHVS and CDR2 FQNEAQ. The DNA of the CDR3 is TGTGCCAGCGCAGATACTAGCAATCAGCCCCAGCATTTT. Its translation is CASADTSNQPQHF.

As regards this clonotype: One end of the junction varies from germline; a read error may be responsible. This chain joins TRBV6-1 and TRBJ1-6; 7 positions match TRBD1. CDR1 is MNHNS and CDR2 is SASEGT in the germline V gene. The CDR3 contains 15 residues. CDR3 DNA: TGTGCCAGCAGAATTGACAGGGTGGCGAATTCAACCCTCCACTTT. This translates into CASRIDRVANSTLHF.

This clonotype has at least ten counts. The chain recombines TRBV14 with TRBJ2-7; D is ambiguous. The CDR3 is 15 amino acids. Germline-derived CDR1 and CDR2 are SGHDN and FVKESK. Trimming removed 4 bases from V and 5 bases from J, with 18 bases in between. CDR3 loop: CASSPFGIASNEQYF. The DNA for the CDR3 is TGTGCCAGCAGCCCGTTCGGAATAGCATCGAACGAGCAGTACTTC.

This clonotype was seen repeatedly, ten times or more. This sequence joins TRBV10-3 and TRBJ1-5; no firm D call. The CDR3 has 14 residues. The ends were cut back, 3 bases at V and 4 bases at J, with 10 bases in the middle. From germline, CDR1 is ENHRY and CDR2 SYGVKD. The CDR3 here is CAISETEMNQPQHF. The CDR3 coding sequence is TGTGCCATCAGTGAAACTGAAATGAATCAGCCCCAGCATTTT.

With respect to this clonotype: A much larger clone lies a single base off, so this may be a read error. The CDR3 nucleotides are TGTGCCAGCAGCCTGACCGGGACTTGGGCGGATAATGAGCAGTTCTTC. It is translated as CASSLTGTWADNEQFF. The genes are TRBV14 and TRBJ2-1; D might be TRBD2 (6 bases). V was pared by 4 bases and J by 7 bases, with 20 bases between. Germline V lookup: CDR1 SGHDN, CDR2 FVKESK. The CDR3 totals 16 residues.

In this sample, this clonotype turned up many times. The V and J genes are TRBV12-3 or TRBV12-4 and TRBJ1-2; D is possibly TRBD1 (6 bases). With 3 bases removed from V and 5 bases from J, the gap between germline ends came to 16 bases. The CDR3 loop spans 15 amino acids. This CDR3 reads CASSFPGQSLYGYTF. The CDR3 DNA reads as TGTGCCAGCAGTTTCCCCGGACAGTCCCTATATGGCTACACCTTC.

Ten or more counts support this clonotype. V usage is TRBV4-3 and J usage is TRBJ2-2; D gene unclear. Germline V gene sequence: CDR1 LGHNA, CDR2 YSLEER. This CDR3 is built from 15 residues. V lost 0 bases to trimming and J lost 1 base, with 6 bases between them. Here the CDR3 reads CASSQDNRNTGELFF. The CDR3 DNA reads TGCGCCAGCAGCCAAGATAACAGGAACACCGGGGAGCTGTTTTTT.

In this sample, this clonotype turned up many times. The chain uses TRBV7-2 and TRBJ2-5; 9 nucleotides match TRBD2. Germline lookup yields CDR1 SGHTA and CDR2 FQGNSA. The CDR3 has 16 residues. V was pared by 5 bases and J by 3 bases, with 10 bases of the junction left unmatched. In nucleotides, the CDR3 is TGTGCCAGCAGCCCAGGGACTAGCTGGTGGGAAGAGACCCAGTACTTC. It encodes CASSPGTSWWEETQYF.

A note on this clonotype: This may stem from a read error, because a much larger clone lies one nucleotide away. The chain couples TRBV12-3 or TRBV12-4 to TRBJ1-3, with D unclear. V was pared by 2 bases and J by 2 bases, with 7 bases between. The CDR3 is made up of 14 amino acids. The CDR3 reads CASSLIAAGNTIYF. For the CDR3, the DNA is TGTGCCAGCAGTTTAATAGCGGCTGGAAACACCATATATTTT.

This clonotype occurred many times. CDR3 residues: CATSDITGLGYTF. DNA of the CDR3: TGTGCCACCAGTGACATAACAGGGCTTGGCTACACCTTC. This chain connects TRBV24-1 to TRBJ1-2; tentative D call: TRBD1 (6 bases). V was cut by 4 bases and J by 7 bases, with 12 bases left in between. Germline V gene data show CDR1 as KGHDR and CDR2 as SFDVKD. The CDR3 has 13 residues.

This clonotype was found many times. This rearrangement joins TRBV9 to TRBJ2-5; D unclear. CDR1 SGDLS and CDR2 YYNGEE come from the germline V gene. The CDR3 spans 12 residues. With 0 bases removed from V and 4 bases from J, the gap between germline ends came to 4 bases. CDR3 nucleotides: TGTGCCAGCAGCGTAGGGGCAGAGACCCAGTACTTC. This codes for CASSVGAETQYF.

As for this clonotype: This clone may be a read error of a much larger clone one base away. The V gene is TRBV9, the J gene TRBJ2-5; D possibly uses TRBD1 or TRBD2 (5 bases each). Per the germline V gene, CDR1 is SGDLS and CDR2 is YYNGEE. The CDR3 runs 14 residues. Trimming pared 0 bases from V and 4 bases from J, leaving 10 bases between. The CDR3 here is CASSVVGRRETQYF. The CDR3 bases are TGTGCCAGCAGCGTAGTGGGACGAAGAGAGACCCAGTACTTC.

This clonotype has a count of ten or more. CDR3 nucleotide sequence: TGTGCTAGTGGTACCACTAAGGGGGGCTATGGCTACACCTTC. Translating gives CASGTTKGGYGYTF. The J gene is TRBJ1-2, the V gene TRBV12-5; maybe TRBD1 (6 bases). V was shortened by 5 bases and J by 4 bases, with 14 bases between the two germline ends. CDR1 LGHNT and CDR2 FRNRAP come from the germline V gene. The CDR3 runs 14 residues.

This clonotype was counted only a few times. The CDR3: CASSYGQTYTQYF. The CDR3 nucleotides read TGTGCCAGCAGCTATGGACAGACATATACGCAGTATTTT. The J gene is TRBJ2-3, the V gene TRBV7-8, with a weak D call TRBD1 (6 bases). The V end lost 4 bases, the J end lost 7 bases, and 12 bases lay between the germline ends. The CDR3 is 13 residues long. CDR1 and CDR2 (germline): SGHVS, FQNEAQ.

This clonotype has a count of ten or more. This chain joins TRBV7-2 and TRBJ1-6; 7 bases are shared with TRBD1. V gave up 4 bases and J gave up 10 bases; unmatched junction bases: 4. Germline V gives CDR1 SGHTA, CDR2 FQGNSA. This CDR3 is built from 13 residues. The CDR3 loop is CASSSDRISPLHF. CDR3 coding DNA: TGTGCCAGCAGCTCGGACAGGATCTCACCCCTCCACTTT.

This clonotype was seen repeatedly, ten times or more. The V gene is TRBV7-2, the J gene TRBJ1-1; D not resolved. CDR1 and CDR2 (germline): SGHTA, FQGNSA. CDR3 size: 16 residues. V was pared by 5 bases and J by 5 bases, with 21 bases between. The CDR3 DNA follows: TGTGCCAGCAGCCCGAGGTGGTTCCCGAAGTGGACTGAAGCTTTCTTT. Encoded protein: CASSPRWFPKWTEAFF.

This clonotype was seen repeatedly, ten times or more. The chain has TRBV2 and TRBJ2-1; 9 bases align to TRBD2. Per the germline V gene, CDR1 is SNHLY and CDR2 is FYNNEI. The CDR3 extends over 14 amino acids. The ends lost 8 bases at V and 4 bases at J; junction bases unmatched: 6. In DNA, the CDR3 is TGTGCCAGCTCTCTGCTAGCGGGGTACAATGAGCAGTTCTTC. It is translated as CASSLLAGYNEQFF.

This clonotype was seen repeatedly, ten times or more. The chain combines TRBV18 with TRBJ2-1; 7 bases fit TRBD2. J was trimmed by 0 bases and V by 0 bases; bases with no gene match: 8. This CDR3 is 18 amino acids long. CDR1 KGHSH and CDR2 LQKENI come from the germline V gene. CDR3 bases: TGTGCCAGCTCACCACCGAAGGCGGGAGCTAGCTCCTACAATGAGCAGTTCTTC. It translates to CASSPPKAGASSYNEQFF.

This clonotype has ten or more counts. This chain connects TRBV5-1 to TRBJ2-5; 7 nucleotides match TRBD2. This CDR3 is built from 14 residues. CDR1 and CDR2 from the germline V gene are SGHRS and YFSETQ. J gave up 1 base and V 0 bases, and 0 bases lay outside the gene matches. The DNA for the CDR3 is TGCGCCAGCAGCTTGGGACTAGCCCAAGAGACCCAGTACTTC. Translated, it gives CASSLGLAQETQYF.

This clonotype has at least ten counts. The chain links TRBV12-3 or TRBV12-4 to TRBJ2-5, with TRBD1 as a possible D gene (6 bases). CDR3 length equals 12 residues. Deletions cut 7 bases from V and 6 bases from J, with 12 bases between. The CDR3 region has the DNA TGTGCCAGCAATACAGGGTTTAAGACCCAGTACTTC. Its protein is CASNTGFKTQYF.